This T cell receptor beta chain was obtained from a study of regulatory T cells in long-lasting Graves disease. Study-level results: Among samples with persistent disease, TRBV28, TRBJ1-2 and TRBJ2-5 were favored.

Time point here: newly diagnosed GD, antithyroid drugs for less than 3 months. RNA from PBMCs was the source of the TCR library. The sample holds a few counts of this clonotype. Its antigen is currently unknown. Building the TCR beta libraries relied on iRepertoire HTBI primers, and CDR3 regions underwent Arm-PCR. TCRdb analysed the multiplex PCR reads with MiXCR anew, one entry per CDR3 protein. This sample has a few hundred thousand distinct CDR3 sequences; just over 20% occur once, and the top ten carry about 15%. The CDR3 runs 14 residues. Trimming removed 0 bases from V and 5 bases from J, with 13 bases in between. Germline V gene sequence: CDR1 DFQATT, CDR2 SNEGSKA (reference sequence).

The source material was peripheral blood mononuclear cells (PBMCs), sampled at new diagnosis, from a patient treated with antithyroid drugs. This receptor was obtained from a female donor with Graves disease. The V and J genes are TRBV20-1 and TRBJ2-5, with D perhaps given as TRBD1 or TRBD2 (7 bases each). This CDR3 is CSARDYRGGETQYF. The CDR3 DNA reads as TGCAGTGCTAGAGATTACAGGGGAGGGGAGACCCAGTACTTC.